This entry lists 2 T cell receptor beta chains sequenced from one sample in a study of a mutant IDH1 vaccine in newly diagnosed glioma. The assay was immunoSEQ multiplex PCR, and TCRdb's table has in-frame clones only and misses some. The sample records about 31,000 clones, around nine tenths being singletons. Sample time point: week 47, end of study. Each dose of the vaccine consisted of 300 ug of mutant IDH1 20-mer peptide, with topical imiquimod. These receptors' antigens are unknown. Specimen: PBMCs, collected from a glioma patient whose treatment included an IDH1 peptide vaccine. The receptors were sampled from a woman aged 40 to 55 with glioma.

The rearrangement uses TRBV5-8 and TRBJ1-1, with TRBD1 identical over 7 bases. The germline gives CDR1 SGHTS, CDR2 YDEGEE. The CDR3 runs 15 residues. V was clipped by 4 bases and J by 1 base; unmatched bases: 7. The CDR3 nucleotides read TGTGCCAGCAGCCCCAGGGGGGCGCGGAACACTGAAGCTTTCTTT. Translation: CASSPRGARNTEAFF.

J is TRBJ2-2 and V is TRBV6-5; 10 nucleotides agree with TRBD1. This CDR3 region has 15 residues. The junction had 7 bases not matched to a gene; V was cut back by 5 bases and J by 7 bases. CDR1 is MNHEY, CDR2 SVGAGI, per germline. CDR3 bases: TGTGCCAGCAGTCGACAGGGGGCGCGAAGCGGGGAGCTGTTTTTT. Amino acid sequence: CASSRQGARSGELFF.